A selection of T cell receptor beta chains follows, all from one sample in a study of molecular identifiers for immune sequencing clone quantification. TCRdb reanalysed the PCR reads using MiXCR and keeps one entry per CDR3 protein. The data hold about 320,000 distinct CDR3 sequences, with roughly a quarter observed a single time. The sequencing sample was made of naive CD8+ T cells from blood, with Jurkat cell RNA spiked in. The origin of the receptors is a human donor in good health. Some libraries in this study had Jurkat cell RNA spiked in. Each CDR3 is given with its conserved first and last residue. A D gene is named only where the DNA matches it firmly. Clone size is given for some rows only: seen once, a few or many times, or a class if the clone is expanded.

few TRBJ2-3 TRBV27 . TGTGCCAGCAGTTACGAGGGACTGGGCACAGATACGCAGTATTTT CASSYEGLGTDTQYF
. TRBJ2-3 TRBV25-1 . TGTGCCACCAGGGACGACAGCACAGATACGCAGTATTTT CATRDDSTDTQYF
few TRBJ2-2 TRBV19 TRBD1 TGTGCCAGCAAAGTCTTCCACCGGGACAGGGGATCCGGGGAGCTGTTTTTT CASKVFHRDRGSGELFF
many TRBJ2-7 TRBV6-5 . TGTGCCAGCAGCCGCAACGAGCAGTACTTC CASSRNEQYF
. TRBJ2-2 TRBV27 TRBD2 TGTGCCAGCAGTTTAACAGGTCTAGCGGGTATATCCGGGGAGCTGTTTTTT CASSLTGLAGISGELFF
many TRBJ2-7 TRBV4-3 . TGCGCCAGCAGCCAAGCTGATGGCTACGAGCAGTACTTC CASSQADGYEQYF
. TRBJ2-2 TRBV28 . TGTGCCAGCAGTTTCCGCAGCGTAAGAACCGGGGAGCTGTTTTTT CASSFRSVRTGELFF
many TRBJ2-2 TRBV4-3 TRBD1 TGCGCCAGCAGCCAAGATCGGAAGGGGGCCCAGAACACCGGGGAGCTGTTTTTT CASSQDRKGAQNTGELFF
few TRBJ2-1 TRBV6-6 . TGTGCCAGCAGTTACTTGGTCCTCGGGGAGCAGTTCTTC CASSYLVLGEQFF
many TRBJ2-5 TRBV7-2 . TGTGCCAGCAGCTTAGATCGGTCACAAGAGACCCAGTACTTC CASSLDRSQETQYF
few TRBJ2-5 TRBV28 . TGTGCCATCACAGGCCCTACAGGGCTGGGAGAGACCCAGTACTTC CAITGPTGLGETQYF
. TRBJ2-1 TRBV9 . TGTGCCAGCAGCGTATCGGCCGAGTCCTACAATGAGCAGTTCTTC CASSVSAESYNEQFF
. TRBJ1-5 TRBV27 . TGTGCCAGCAGTTTGCCTCAACAGGGAAGGAGGGCGCCCCAGCATTTT CASSLPQQGRRAPQHF
few TRBJ1-1 TRBV7-6 . TGTGCCAGCAGCTTAGAGGCCTCGCCAGGACCGAACACTGAAGCTTTCTTT CASSLEASPGPNTEAFF
many TRBJ1-1 TRBV6-2/TRBV6-3 . TGTGCCAGCAGTTACATCCTTTCACCTGAAGCTTTCTTT CASSYILSPEAFF
many TRBJ2-5 TRBV7-2 . TGTGCCAGCAGCTTAGTGGGCAACCAAGAGACCCAGTACTTC CASSLVGNQETQYF
few TRBJ1-4 TRBV2 TRBD1 TGTGCCAGCAGTGCCTGGGACAGGGCGGTAACTAATGAAAAACTGTTTTTT CASSAWDRAVTNEKLFF
few TRBJ2-6 TRBV27 TRBD2 TGTGCCAGCCGTTTAGCGGGCCCGGCGGGAGGGGCCAACGTCCTGACTTTC CASRLAGPAGGANVLTF
. TRBJ2-3 TRBV12-3/TRBV12-4 . TGTACCAGCAGTCTCAAAGGAAGCACAGATACGCAGTATTTT CTSSLKGSTDTQYF
. TRBJ2-2 TRBV7-2 . TGTGCCAGCAGCTTAACCCTAACGGGAGCTACCAGGGAGCTGTTTTTT CASSLTLTGATRELFF
. TRBJ1-5 TRBV6-2/TRBV6-3 . TGTGCCAGCAGCTGGGGACAACCGGGGCATCAGCCCCAGCATTTT CASSWGQPGHQPQHF
. TRBJ1-1 TRBV10-3 . TGTGCCATCCGTGCGGGGATGAACACTGAAGCTTTCTTT CAIRAGMNTEAFF
many TRBJ1-1 TRBV7-9 . TGTGCCAGCAGCGAGTCCAGGTTAAGGACTGAAGCTTTCTTT CASSESRLRTEAFF
. TRBJ2-1 TRBV6-6 . TGTGCCAGCAGTAGGCAGGAGAGCTCCTACAATGAGCAGTTCTTC CASSRQESSYNEQFF
many TRBJ2-3 TRBV7-6 . TGTGCCAGCAGCTATAGAGGCGGGGATACGCAGTATTTT CASSYRGGDTQYF
few TRBJ1-5 TRBV6-2/TRBV6-3 . TGTGCCGGCAGTTACTCCTGGGGAAATCAGCCCCAGCATTTT CAGSYSWGNQPQHF
few TRBJ2-1 TRBV19 TRBD1 TGTGCCAGTAGTATAGCCATGACAGGGGGGAATGAGCAGTTCTTC CASSIAMTGGNEQFF
few TRBJ1-4 TRBV12-3/TRBV12-4 . TGTGCCAGCAGTTTCGGGAAGGGGATTGAAAAACTGTTTTTT CASSFGKGIEKLFF
few TRBJ2-1 TRBV24-1 . TGTGCCACCAGTGTAGGGCTTAGCGATGAGCAGTTCTTC CATSVGLSDEQFF
. TRBJ2-5 TRBV14 . TGTGCCAGCAGCGCAACAATCTCTGGATGGGAGACCCAGTACTTC CASSATISGWETQYF
many TRBJ1-1 TRBV5-1 TRBD1 TGCGCCAGCAGCTGGGGACAGAGTATGAACACTGAAGCTTTCTTT CASSWGQSMNTEAFF
. TRBJ2-7 TRBV4-3 TRBD1 TGCGCCAGCAGCCAAGTGTGGGGACAGGGGGCCTACGAGCAGTACTTC CASSQVWGQGAYEQYF
few TRBJ2-7 TRBV4-3 . TGCGCCAGCAGCCAAGATTCCTCGAAGACTTACGAGCAGTACTTC CASSQDSSKTYEQYF
many TRBJ1-1 TRBV7-9 . TGTGCCAGCAGAGCAGATAGTCTCTCTGAAGCTTTCTTT CASRADSLSEAFF
. TRBJ1-1 TRBV30 . TGTGCCTGGAGCCCAGACTTGGACACCCCTGAAGCTTTCTTT CAWSPDLDTPEAFF
. TRBJ1-6 TRBV9 . TGTGCCAGCAGCGTAGACCAGGGAGGTTTTTCGTCACCCCTCCACTTT CASSVDQGGFSSPLHF
many TRBJ2-1 TRBV7-3 . TGTGCCAGCAGCTTAACCTTTTCGAGGGAGAGGCAGTTCTTC CASSLTFSRERQFF
. TRBJ2-3 TRBV6-5 TRBD2 TGTGCCAGCAGTTTGGGGACTAGCCCAGCCTCCACAGATACGCAGTATTTT CASSLGTSPASTDTQYF
. TRBJ2-1 TRBV30 TRBD2 TGTGCCTGGAGTGTAAGGTCAGCGGGAGGGCCCCTTTACAATGAGCAGTTCTTC CAWSVRSAGGPLYNEQFF
many TRBJ2-7 TRBV20-1 . TGCAGCAGGGGTAGGCAGGATCCAGACGAGCAGTACTTC CSRGRQDPDEQYF
. TRBJ2-3 TRBV11-2 TRBD1 TGTGCCAGCAGCTTAGATGGCCTCGGACAGGGCTACACAGATACGCAGTATTTT CASSLDGLGQGYTDTQYF
many TRBJ1-2 TRBV14 . TGTGCCAGCAGCCAAGCAGTGAACCGGGAGCCCACCTATGGCTACACCTTC CASSQAVNREPTYGYTF
few TRBJ2-3 TRBV11-2 TRBD2 TGTGCCAGCAGCTTATTGGCGGGAGGGCTCACAGATACGCAGTATTTT CASSLLAGGLTDTQYF
many TRBJ2-7 TRBV5-4 . TGTGCCAGCAGCCCCTCCGACTACGAGCAGTACTTC CASSPSDYEQYF
. TRBJ2-2 TRBV11-2 . TGTGCCAGCAGCTTAGATGTCAGCAACACCGGGGAGCTGTTTTTT CASSLDVSNTGELFF
. TRBJ2-5 TRBV19 . TGTGCCAGTAGTAGGTCCCCCGGGGGCGGGTACCAAGAGACCCAGTACTTC CASSRSPGGGYQETQYF
few TRBJ2-7 TRBV2 TRBD1 TGTGCCAGCAAGTTCGCTACAGGGGATACCTACGAGCAGTACTTC CASKFATGDTYEQYF
many TRBJ2-1 TRBV5-6 TRBD2 TGTGCCAGCAGCTTGGTAGCGGGGAGGACCTACAATGAGCAGTTCTTC CASSLVAGRTYNEQFF
. TRBJ2-3 TRBV12-3/TRBV12-4 . TGTGCCAGCAGGCCGTCGGGGGTTGCAGATACGCAGTATTTT CASRPSGVADTQYF